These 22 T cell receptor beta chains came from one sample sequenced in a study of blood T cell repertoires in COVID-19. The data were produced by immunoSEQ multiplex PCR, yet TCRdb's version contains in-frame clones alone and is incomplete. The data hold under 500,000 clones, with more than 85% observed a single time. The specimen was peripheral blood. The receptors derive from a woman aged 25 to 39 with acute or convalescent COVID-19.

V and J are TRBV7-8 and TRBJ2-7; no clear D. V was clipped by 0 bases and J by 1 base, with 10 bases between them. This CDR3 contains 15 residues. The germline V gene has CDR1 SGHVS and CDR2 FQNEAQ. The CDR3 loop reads CASSLARQASYEQYF. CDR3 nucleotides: TGTGCCAGCAGCTTAGCGCGTCAGGCGTCCTACGAGCAGTACTTC.

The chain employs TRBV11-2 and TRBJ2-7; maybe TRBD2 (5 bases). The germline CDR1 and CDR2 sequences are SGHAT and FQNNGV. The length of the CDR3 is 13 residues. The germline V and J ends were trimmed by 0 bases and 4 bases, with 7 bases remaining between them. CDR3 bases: TGTGCCAGCAGCTTAGACGGAGGTTACGAGCAGTACTTC. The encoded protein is CASSLDGGYEQYF.

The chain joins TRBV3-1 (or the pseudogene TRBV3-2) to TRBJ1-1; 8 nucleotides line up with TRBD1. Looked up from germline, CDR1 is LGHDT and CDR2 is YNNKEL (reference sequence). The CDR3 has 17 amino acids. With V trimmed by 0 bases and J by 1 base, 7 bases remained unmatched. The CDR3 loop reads CASSQDRAGGQNTEAFF. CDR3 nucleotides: TGTGCCAGCAGCCAAGATAGGGCAGGGGGCCAGAACACTGAAGCTTTCTTT.

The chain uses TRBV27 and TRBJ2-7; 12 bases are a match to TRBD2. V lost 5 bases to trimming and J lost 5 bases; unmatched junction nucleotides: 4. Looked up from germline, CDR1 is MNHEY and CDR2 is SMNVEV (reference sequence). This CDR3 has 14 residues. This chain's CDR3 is CASSPTSGGHEQYF. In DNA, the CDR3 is TGTGCCAGCAGTCCGACTAGCGGGGGCCACGAGCAGTACTTC.

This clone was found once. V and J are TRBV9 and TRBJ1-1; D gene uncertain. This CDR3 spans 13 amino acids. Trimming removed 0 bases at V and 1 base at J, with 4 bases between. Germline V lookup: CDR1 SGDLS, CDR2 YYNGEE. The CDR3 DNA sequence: TGTGCCAGCAGCGTAGCAGGGAACACTGAAGCTTTCTTT. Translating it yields CASSVAGNTEAFF.

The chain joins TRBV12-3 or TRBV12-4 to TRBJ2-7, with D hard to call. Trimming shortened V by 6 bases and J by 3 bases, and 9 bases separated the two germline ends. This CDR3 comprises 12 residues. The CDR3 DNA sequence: TGTGCCAGCAGCCACCGGGTCTACGAGCAGTACTTC. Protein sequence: CASSHRVYEQYF.

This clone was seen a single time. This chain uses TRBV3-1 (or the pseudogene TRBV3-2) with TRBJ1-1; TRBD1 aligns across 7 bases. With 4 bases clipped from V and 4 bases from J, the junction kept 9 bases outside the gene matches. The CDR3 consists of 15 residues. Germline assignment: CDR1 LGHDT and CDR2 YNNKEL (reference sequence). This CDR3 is CASSRETGFTTEAFF. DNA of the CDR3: TGTGCCAGCAGCCGCGAGACAGGGTTTACCACTGAAGCTTTCTTT.

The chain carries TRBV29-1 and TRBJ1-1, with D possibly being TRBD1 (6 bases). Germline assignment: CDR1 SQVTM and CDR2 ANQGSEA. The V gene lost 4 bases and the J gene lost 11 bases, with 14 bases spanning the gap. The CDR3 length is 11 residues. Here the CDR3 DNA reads TGCAGCGTTGTGGGGACACCTGGGGCTTTCTTT. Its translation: CSVVGTPGAFF. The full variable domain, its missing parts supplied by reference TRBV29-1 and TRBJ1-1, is SAVISQKPSRDICQRGTSLTIQCQVDSQVTMMFWYRQQPGQSLTLIATANQGSEATYESGFVIDKFPISRPNLTFSTLTVSNMSPEDSSIYLCSVVGTPGAFFGQGTRLTVV.

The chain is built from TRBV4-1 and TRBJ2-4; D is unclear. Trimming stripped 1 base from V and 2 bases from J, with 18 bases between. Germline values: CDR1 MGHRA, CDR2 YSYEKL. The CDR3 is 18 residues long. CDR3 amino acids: CASSQGPPAGDTKNIQYF. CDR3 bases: TGCGCCAGCAGCCAAGGCCCGCCGGCTGGAGATACCAAAAACATTCAGTACTTC.

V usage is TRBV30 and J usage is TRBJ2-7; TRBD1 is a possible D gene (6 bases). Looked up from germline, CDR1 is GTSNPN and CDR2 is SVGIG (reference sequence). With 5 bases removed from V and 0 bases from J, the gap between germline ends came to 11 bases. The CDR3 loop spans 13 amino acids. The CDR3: CAWGGSPSYEQYF. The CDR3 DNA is TGTGCCTGGGGGGGCAGTCCCTCCTACGAGCAGTACTTC.

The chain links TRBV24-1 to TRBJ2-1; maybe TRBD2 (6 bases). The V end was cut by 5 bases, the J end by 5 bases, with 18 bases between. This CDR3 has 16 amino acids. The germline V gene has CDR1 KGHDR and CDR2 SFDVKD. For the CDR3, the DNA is TGTGCCACCAGTGGGGGTTGGGAGACTAGTCACAATGAGCAGTTCTTC. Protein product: CATSGGWETSHNEQFF.

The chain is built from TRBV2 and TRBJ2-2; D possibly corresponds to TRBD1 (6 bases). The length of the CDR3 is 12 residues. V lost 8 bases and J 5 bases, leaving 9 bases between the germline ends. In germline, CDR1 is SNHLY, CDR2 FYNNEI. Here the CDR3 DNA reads TGTGCCAGCCGGACAGTGACCGGGGAGCTGTTTTTT. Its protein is CASRTVTGELFF.

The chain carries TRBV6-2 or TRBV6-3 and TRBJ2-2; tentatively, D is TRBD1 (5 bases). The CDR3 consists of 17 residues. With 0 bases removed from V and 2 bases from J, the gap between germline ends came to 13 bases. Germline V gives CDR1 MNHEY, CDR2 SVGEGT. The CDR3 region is CASSYSSRGSNTGELFF. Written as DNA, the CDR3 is TGTGCCAGCAGTTACTCGAGTAGGGGATCTAACACCGGGGAGCTGTTTTTT.

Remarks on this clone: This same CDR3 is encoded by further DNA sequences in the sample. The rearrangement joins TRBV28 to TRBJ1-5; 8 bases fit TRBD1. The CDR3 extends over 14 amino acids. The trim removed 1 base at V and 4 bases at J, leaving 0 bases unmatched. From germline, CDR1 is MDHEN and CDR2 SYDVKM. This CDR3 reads CASSLYRGNQPQHF. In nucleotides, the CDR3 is TGTGCCAGCAGTTTATACAGGGGGAATCAGCCCCAGCATTTT.

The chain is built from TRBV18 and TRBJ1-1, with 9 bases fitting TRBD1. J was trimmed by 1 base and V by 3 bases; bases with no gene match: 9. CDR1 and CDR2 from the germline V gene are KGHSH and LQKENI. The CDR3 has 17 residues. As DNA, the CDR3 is TGTGCCAGCTCACCCGTTACAGGGGGCTGGTCGAACACTGAAGCTTTCTTT. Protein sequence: CASSPVTGGWSNTEAFF.

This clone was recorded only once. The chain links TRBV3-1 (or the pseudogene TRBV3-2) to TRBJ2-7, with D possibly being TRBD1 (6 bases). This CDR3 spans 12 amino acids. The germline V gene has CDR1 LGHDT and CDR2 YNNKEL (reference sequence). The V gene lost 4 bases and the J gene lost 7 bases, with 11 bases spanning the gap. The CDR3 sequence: CASSRGHLEQYF. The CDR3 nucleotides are TGTGCCAGCAGCCGGGGACACTTGGAGCAGTACTTC.

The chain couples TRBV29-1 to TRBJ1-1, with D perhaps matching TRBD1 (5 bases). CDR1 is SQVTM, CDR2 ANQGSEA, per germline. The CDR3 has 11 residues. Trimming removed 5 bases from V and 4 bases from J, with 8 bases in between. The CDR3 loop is CSVWGGTEAFF. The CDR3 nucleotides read TGCAGCGTTTGGGGGGGCACTGAAGCTTTCTTT.

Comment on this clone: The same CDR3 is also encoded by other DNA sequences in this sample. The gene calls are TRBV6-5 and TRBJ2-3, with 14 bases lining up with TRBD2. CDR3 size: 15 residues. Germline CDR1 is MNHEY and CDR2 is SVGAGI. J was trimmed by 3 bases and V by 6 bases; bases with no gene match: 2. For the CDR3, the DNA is TGTGCCAGCAGCCGACTAGCGGGGGGGACAGATACGCAGTATTTT. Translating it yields CASSRLAGGTDTQYF.

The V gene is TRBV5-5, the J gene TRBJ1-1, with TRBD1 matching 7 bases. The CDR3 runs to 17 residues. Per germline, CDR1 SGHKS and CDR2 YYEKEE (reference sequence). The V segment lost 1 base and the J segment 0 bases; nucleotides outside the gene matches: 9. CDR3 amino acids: CASSLRLVDRVNTEAFF. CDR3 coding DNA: TGTGCCAGCAGCTTGAGGCTCGTAGACAGGGTGAACACTGAAGCTTTCTTT.

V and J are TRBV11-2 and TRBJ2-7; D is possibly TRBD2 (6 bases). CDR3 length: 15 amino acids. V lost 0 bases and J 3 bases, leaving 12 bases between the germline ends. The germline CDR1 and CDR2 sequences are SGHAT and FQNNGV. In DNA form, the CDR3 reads TGTGCCAGCAGCTTAGAACTAGCTCATGGCTACGAGCAGTACTTC. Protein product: CASSLELAHGYEQYF.

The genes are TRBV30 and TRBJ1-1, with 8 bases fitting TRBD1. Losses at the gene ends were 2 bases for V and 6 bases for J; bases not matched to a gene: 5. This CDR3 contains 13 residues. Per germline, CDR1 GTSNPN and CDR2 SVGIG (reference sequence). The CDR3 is CAWSNQGAAEAFF. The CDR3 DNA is TGTGCCTGGAGTAACCAGGGGGCCGCTGAAGCTTTCTTT.

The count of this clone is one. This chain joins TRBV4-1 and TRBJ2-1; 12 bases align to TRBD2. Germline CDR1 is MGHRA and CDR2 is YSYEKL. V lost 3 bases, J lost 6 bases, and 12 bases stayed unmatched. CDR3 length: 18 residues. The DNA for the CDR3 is TGCGCCAGCAGCCAGTCGACTAGCGGGGGCCTCTTAAGCAATGAGCAGTTCTTC. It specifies CASSQSTSGGLLSNEQFF.